The source of this T cell receptor (beta chain) is a study of cytomegalovirus exposure and HLA in healthy donors. Study-wide points: Among CMV-associated TCR beta chains, most appeared HLA-restricted in a later analysis. Specificity of a few CMV-associated chains for CMV antigens was verified in vitro.

Germline V gene data show CDR1 as SGHRS and CDR2 as YFSETQ. The CDR3 extends over 13 amino acids. After removal of 4 bases from V and 13 bases from J, the junction contained 4 bases not matched to a gene. The sample holds a few counts of this clone. Its antigen is undetermined. PCR involved 60 Vbeta and 13 Jbeta primers. The method was immunoSEQ multiplex PCR; TCRdb's version includes in-frame clones alone and lacks a portion of them. The sample carries 150,000 or so clones, about 70% recorded once. The chain has TRBV5-1 and TRBJ2-1; 14 bases fit TRBD2. The sequence was obtained from a man aged 25 to 40 in good health and CMV-seropositive. Sequenced input: PBMCs. The CDR3 DNA follows: TGCGCCAGCAGCATGGGACTAGCGGGAGTTCAGTTCTTC. Translating gives CASSMGLAGVQFF.